The clone carrying this T cell receptor beta chain appeared many times. Its antigen is unidentified. The sample comes from a study of tumor-infiltrating lymphocytes in primary liver carcinoma. TCR beta cDNA was made from 400 to 500 ng total RNA with a constant-region primer. The TCR beta library was amplified through three nested multiplex PCR rounds in a modified ARM-PCR procedure. For roughly 11 cycles apiece, the opening two PCR rounds ran with TRBV1-TRBV30 forward primers and a C-beta reverse primer. TCRdb itself ran the multiplex PCR reads through MiXCR, one entry per CDR3 protein. The table has almost 55,000 distinct CDR3 sequences, about 70% seen once. Study observations and caveats: Only around 7.5-24% of top clones occurred in all five tumor regions.

V shed 5 bases and J shed 6 bases, with 16 bases lying between them. This CDR3 spans 14 amino acids. Germline V gene sequence: CDR1 MNHEY, CDR2 SVGAGI. Unsorted bulk tissue, about 19-32 mg of it, served as the source for co-extraction of RNA and DNA. Every patient had chronic HBV infection and was treatment-naive. V is TRBV6-5 and J is TRBJ1-1, with D possibly matching TRBD1 (5 bases). The sequence was obtained from a man in his forties with primary liver carcinoma and hepatitis B virus infection. The sample was liver tumor tissue from sampling region 2. Regarding subset: tumor region T2, inferior pole. The chain's CDR3 is CASSNQGVRAEAFF. Here the CDR3 DNA reads TGTGCCAGCAGTAATCAGGGAGTGAGGGCTGAAGCTTTCTTT.